What follows are 4 T cell receptor beta chains derived from one specimen sequenced in a study of CD8+ T cells in alopecia areata. Reverse transcription of extracted RNA yielded cDNA, which provided the sequencing template. TCRdb's table, derived via immunoSEQ multiplex PCR, lists solely in-frame clones and lacks some. The sample contains roughly 150,000 clones, roughly 62% of which appear only once. The sequences come from CD4+ T cells sorted from blood, collected at week 0. The receptors come from a human donor with alopecia areata.

The genes are TRBV30 and TRBJ2-7; 10 bases agree with TRBD2. The CDR3 loop spans 13 amino acids. Looked up from germline, CDR1 is GTSNPN and CDR2 is SVGIG (reference sequence). With 4 bases clipped from V and 2 bases from J, the junction kept 2 bases outside the gene matches. The CDR3: CAWTSGGTYEQYF. The CDR3 DNA is TGTGCCTGGACTAGCGGGGGAACCTACGAGCAGTACTTC. Full variable domain (rest looked up from reference TRBV30 and TRBJ2-7): SQTIHQWPATLVQPVGSPLSLECTVEGTSNPNLYWYRQAAGRGLQLLFYSVGIGQISSEVPQNLSASRPQDRQFILSSKKLLLSDSGFYLCAWTSGGTYEQYFGPGTRLTVT.

The genes are TRBV7-2 and TRBJ1-1; a possible D gene is TRBD1 (5 bases). The CDR3 contains 16 residues. Trimming cost V 5 bases and J 5 bases, with 21 bases left between them. CDR1 and CDR2 (germline): SGHTA, FQGNSA. The chain's CDR3 is CASSQGPPIVSTEAFF. CDR3 DNA sequence: TGTGCCAGCAGCCAGGGCCCCCCAATCGTCTCGACTGAAGCTTTCTTT. Supplemented by reference TRBV7-2 and TRBJ1-1, the full variable domain reads GAGVSQSPSNKVTEKGKDVELRCDPISGHTALYWYRQSLGQGLEFLIYFQGNSAPDKSGLPSDRFSAERTGGSVSTLTIQRTQQEDSAVYLCASSQGPPIVSTEAFFGQGTRLTVV.

The rearrangement links TRBV14 to TRBJ2-5; D is unresolved. V lost 2 bases and J 2 bases, leaving 12 bases between the germline ends. Germline V gene lookup returns CDR1 SGHDN and CDR2 FVKESK. The CDR3 runs 15 residues. CDR3 sequence reads: CASSQHARSQETQYF. The CDR3 nucleotides are TGTGCCAGCAGCCAACACGCCCGGAGTCAAGAGACCCAGTACTTC.

This chain links TRBV7-2 with TRBJ1-3; 9 nucleotides line up with TRBD1. The V gene's germline CDR1 is SGHTA and CDR2 FQGNSA. V gave up 7 bases and J gave up 7 bases; unmatched junction bases: 5. The CDR3 is made up of 13 amino acids. The CDR3 DNA is TGTGCCAGCACCCCAGACAGGGGGAACACCATATATTTT. Residues: CASTPDRGNTIYF.